Included here is one TCR beta chain sequence, with context. The CDR3 is made up of 19 amino acids. Germline V gene lookup returns CDR1 MNHEY and CDR2 SVGEGT. The V and J ends lost 2 bases and 3 bases, in that order; junction bases with no gene match: 10. The sample is drawn from a study of blood T cell repertoires in COVID-19. Study overall: The study drew acute and convalescent COVID-19 samples from the United States, Italy and Spain.

How the authors handled the data: Amplifying reference gene primers gave estimates of nucleated cell counts. Libraries were prepared by immunoSEQ multiplex PCR; TCRdb keeps only in-frame clonotypes and omits some of them. V and J calls plus clone size are reproduced from that table; the DNA served to infer D and trimming. This sample has under 80,000 clones, with around three quarters found just once. This chain connects TRBV6-2 or TRBV6-3 to TRBJ2-1, with TRBD2 matching 13 bases. The sample comprised peripheral blood. This receptor was obtained from a human donor in a cohort sampled during active COVID-19. CDR3 nucleotide sequence: TGTGCCAGCAGTTACACCCTAGGACTAGCGGGAGTTAGCTACAATGAGCAGTTCTTC. This sequence encodes CASSYTLGLAGVSYNEQFF.